The 25 T cell receptor beta chains below were found in one sample sequenced in a study of cytomegalovirus exposure and HLA in healthy donors. Both 60 Vbeta primers and 13 Jbeta primers went into the PCR. Sequencing was performed with immunoSEQ multiplex PCR; in TCRdb, only in-frame clones are kept and a portion is missing. The sample contains over 200,000 clones, around four fifths of which appear only once. What was sequenced was PBMCs. The receptors derive from a male donor in good health and CMV-seronegative.

The chain links TRBV7-9 to TRBJ2-5; tentatively, D is TRBD1 (6 bases). The CDR3 is 12 residues long. CDR1 and CDR2 (germline): SEHNR, FQNEAQ (reference sequence). V lost 8 bases and J 3 bases, leaving 10 bases between the germline ends. CDR3 nucleotide sequence: TGTGCCAGCCGGGACATCAAAGAGACCCAGTACTTC. It encodes CASRDIKETQYF.

This clone was observed once. This chain connects TRBV27 to TRBJ1-2; 7 bases line up with TRBD1. CDR3 size: 14 residues. V trimming: 8 bases; J trimming: 8 bases; junction bases outside the gene matches: 14. Per the germline V gene, CDR1 is MNHEY and CDR2 is SMNVEV (reference sequence). The CDR3 sequence: CASAEQGRITGYTF. The DNA of the CDR3 is TGTGCCAGCGCTGAACAGGGGAGGATTACGGGCTACACCTTC.

The table lists this clone with a few counts. V and J are TRBV2 and TRBJ1-1; 8 nucleotides line up with TRBD1. This CDR3 spans 14 amino acids. The V gene end was trimmed by 6 bases and the J gene end by 1 base; junction bases not matched to a gene: 4. Germline V gene sequence: CDR1 SNHLY, CDR2 FYNNEI. The CDR3 reads CASRIDRGNTEAFF. CDR3 nucleotide sequence: TGTGCCAGCAGAATTGACAGGGGGAACACTGAAGCTTTCTTT. Together with reference TRBV2 and TRBJ1-1, the CDR3 gives the full variable domain: EPEVTQTPSHQVTQMGQEVILRCVPISNHLYFYWYRQILGQKVEFLVSFYNNEISEKSEIFDDQFSVERPDGSNFTLKIRSTKLEDSAMYFCASRIDRGNTEAFFGQGTRLTVV.

The rearrangement links TRBV19 to TRBJ2-7, with TRBD2 matching 7 bases. CDR1 and CDR2 (germline): LNHDA, SQIVND (reference sequence). Losses at the gene ends were 4 bases for V and 1 base for J; bases not matched to a gene: 7. This CDR3 comprises 15 residues. The DNA of the CDR3 is TGTGCCAGTAGTAGTCTTCTAGCGGCGTCCTACGAGCAGTACTTC. Its translation: CASSSLLAASYEQYF. Looking up the rest from reference TRBV19 and TRBJ2-7 gives the full variable domain: DGGITQSPKYLFRKEGQNVTLSCEQNLNHDAMYWYRQDPGQGLRLIYYSQIVNDFQKGDIAEGYSVSREKKESFPLTVTSAQKNPTAFYLCASSSLLAASYEQYFGPGTRLTVT.

This rearrangement joins TRBV28 to TRBJ2-7, with unresolved D. The CDR3 covers 15 residues. The germline V gene has CDR1 MDHEN and CDR2 SYDVKM. V shed 6 bases and J shed 2 bases, with 17 bases lying between them. CDR3 in DNA: TGTGCCAGCAGCCCACAACCACCTCAACCCTACGAGCAGTACTTC. Translating it yields CASSPQPPQPYEQYF.

The CDR3 DNA reads TGTGCCAGCAGCCGGACAGGCGGTAGGTTGGGGAACACTGAAGCTTTCTTT. It translates to CASSRTGGRLGNTEAFF. The chain combines TRBV11-1 with TRBJ1-1; 7 bases match TRBD1. The trim removed 5 bases at V and 1 base at J, leaving 13 bases unmatched. CDR3 length: 17 amino acids. From germline, CDR1 is SGHAT and CDR2 FQDESV (reference sequence).

The chain carries TRBV6-6 and TRBJ1-3, with TRBD1 matching over 11 bases. The germline V gene encodes CDR1 MNHNY and CDR2 SVGAGI (reference sequence). Germline trimming cut 6 bases from V and 4 bases from J; bases unmatched to any gene: 8. There are 16 residues in the CDR3. The CDR3 reads CASRPGQGALGNTIYF. Written as DNA, the CDR3 is TGTGCCAGCAGGCCCGGACAGGGGGCGCTCGGAAACACCATATATTTT.

The rearrangement links TRBV6-5 to TRBJ2-5; weak D call: TRBD1 (6 bases). The end of the DNA aligns better with TRBJ2-7, so the J call may be wrong. The CDR3 covers 14 residues. The V gene's germline CDR1 is MNHEY and CDR2 SVGAGI. Here the CDR3 reads CASSYRDNIYEQYF. The CDR3 DNA reads as TGTGCCAGCAGTTACCGGGACAACATCTACGAGCAGTACTTC.

V and J are TRBV28 and TRBJ2-1; 7 bases align to TRBD1. With V trimmed by 7 bases and J by 13 bases, 13 bases remained unmatched. CDR1 and CDR2 (germline): MDHEN, SYDVKM. The CDR3 sequence is 13 residues long. The CDR3 reads CASTVTGWAQQFF. In nucleotides, the CDR3 is TGTGCCAGCACCGTGACAGGGTGGGCACAACAGTTCTTC.

J is TRBJ2-7 and V is TRBV9; TRBD2 matches at 9 bases. In germline, CDR1 is SGDLS, CDR2 YYNGEE. V lost 0 bases and J lost 6; bases outside the gene matches: 7. This CDR3 region has 15 residues. In DNA, the CDR3 is TGTGCCAGCAGCGTAGGGCAAGCGGGAGGTGGCGAGCAGTACTTC. Protein: CASSVGQAGGGEQYF.

Only a few counts were recorded for this clone. The rearrangement joins TRBV29-1 to TRBJ2-5, with 7 bases aligning to TRBD2. Unmatched junction bases numbered 3, after V lost 3 bases and J lost 2 bases. Germline loops: CDR1 SQVTM, CDR2 ANQGSEA. This CDR3 region has 13 residues. CDR3 nucleotide sequence: TGCAGCGTTGACAAGCGGGAACAAGAGACCCAGTACTTC. Translating gives CSVDKREQETQYF.

The chain couples TRBV5-1 to TRBJ2-1; D perhaps matches TRBD1 (5 bases). V was pared by 4 bases and J by 9 bases, with 23 bases between. The CDR3 spans 16 residues. Germline CDR1 SGHRS, CDR2 YFSETQ. CDR3 nucleotide sequence: TGCGCCAGCAGCCGCCAGGGTCTGGACCGAACTCCTGAGCAGTTCTTC. Its protein product is CASSRQGLDRTPEQFF. The complete variable domain, with remaining parts taken from reference TRBV5-1 and TRBJ2-1, reads KAGVTQTPRYLIKTRGQQVTLSCSPISGHRSVSWYQQTPGQGLQFLFEYFSETQRNKGNFPGRFSGRQFSNSRSEMNVSTLELGDSALYLCASSRQGLDRTPEQFFGPGTRLTVL.

This chain links TRBV25-1 with TRBJ1-1; D is undetermined. This CDR3 is built from 13 residues. Looked up from germline, CDR1 is MGHDK and CDR2 is SYGVNS. V was cut by 8 bases and J by 11 bases, with 21 bases left in between. DNA of the CDR3: TGTGCCAGCGGAAGAGGAGGGCACTCCGGCGCTTTCTTT. Translated: CASGRGGHSGAFF. Supplemented by reference TRBV25-1 and TRBJ1-1, the full variable domain reads EADIYQTPRYLVIGTGKKITLECSQTMGHDKMYWYQQDPGMELHLIHYSYGVNSTEKGDLSSESTVSRIRTEHFPLTLESARPSHTSQYLCASGRGGHSGAFFGQGTRLTVV.

About this clone: This sample includes further DNA sequences coding for the same CDR3. The chain is built from TRBV5-1 and TRBJ2-5; tentative D call: TRBD2 (5 bases). The CDR3 extends over 12 amino acids. Germline V gives CDR1 SGHRS, CDR2 YFSETQ. Deletions cut 4 bases from V and 2 bases from J, with 6 bases between. The DNA for the CDR3 is TGCGCCAGCAGCCGCGGGCAAGAGACCCAGTACTTC. As protein: CASSRGQETQYF. Looking up the rest from reference TRBV5-1 and TRBJ2-5 gives the full variable domain: KAGVTQTPRYLIKTRGQQVTLSCSPISGHRSVSWYQQTPGQGLQFLFEYFSETQRNKGNFPGRFSGRQFSNSRSEMNVSTLELGDSALYLCASSRGQETQYFGPGTRLLVL.

The chain uses TRBV6-5 and TRBJ2-7; tentatively, D is TRBD1 (6 bases). V was clipped by 0 bases and J by 1 base, with 7 bases between them. Germline V CDR1 and CDR2: MNHEY, SVGAGI. This CDR3 has 14 residues. CDR3 protein: CASSYSDRSYEQYF. The CDR3 nucleotides are TGTGCCAGCAGTTACTCCGACAGGTCCTACGAGCAGTACTTC.

This clone was counted a single time. This chain links TRBV6-4 with TRBJ2-7; 7 bases map to TRBD2. Germline CDR1 is MRHNA and CDR2 is SNTAGT. V dropped 6 bases and J dropped 3; count of bases not matched to a gene: 14. This CDR3 has 16 residues. In DNA, the CDR3 is TGTGCCAGCAGGACCGCGGAACGGGGGGTGCACTACGAGCAGTACTTC. Translated, it gives CASRTAERGVHYEQYF.

This sequence joins TRBV4-1 and TRBJ2-7; maybe TRBD2 (5 bases). The ends were cut back, 3 bases at V and 2 bases at J, with 5 bases in the middle. This CDR3 contains 12 residues. Germline assignment: CDR1 MGHRA and CDR2 YSYEKL. The CDR3 region has the DNA TGCGCCAGCAGCCACGGGACCTACGAGCAGTACTTC. It encodes CASSHGTYEQYF.

The chain uses TRBV10-1 and TRBJ2-1; TRBD2 matches 14 bases. The CDR3 runs 14 residues. Germline CDR1 and CDR2: WNHNN and SYGVQD (reference sequence). Germline trimming cut 6 bases from V and 6 bases from J; bases unmatched to any gene: 1. The CDR3 protein is CASSGLAGGNEQFF. CDR3 nucleotide sequence: TGCGCCAGCAGCGGACTAGCGGGGGGCAATGAGCAGTTCTTC.

This chain uses TRBV4-1 with TRBJ2-1, with 9 positions matching TRBD2. V shed 2 bases, J shed 6 bases, and the junction held 11 bases outside the gene matches. CDR1 is MGHRA and CDR2 is YSYEKL in the germline V gene. The CDR3 contains 17 residues. Here the CDR3 DNA reads TGCGCCAGCAGCCAACAATTTAGCGGGAGTACCCTCAATGAGCAGTTCTTC. Translation: CASSQQFSGSTLNEQFF.

CDR3 sequence (DNA): TGCGCCAGCAGCTCCGACAGCCCCTACGAGCAGTACTTC. Protein product: CASSSDSPYEQYF. The chain employs TRBV5-1 and TRBJ2-5; TRBD1 is a possible D gene (5 bases). The tail of the sequence fits TRBJ2-7 better, so the J call may be wrong. This CDR3 has 13 residues. Germline V gene data show CDR1 as SGHRS and CDR2 as YFSETQ.

V gene TRBV5-1 combines with J gene TRBJ1-4; a possible D gene is TRBD1 (5 bases). The CDR3 has 15 residues. CDR1 and CDR2 from the germline V gene are SGHRS and YFSETQ. Trimming pared 4 bases from V and 4 bases from J, leaving 14 bases between. The CDR3 here is CASSPTTALNEKLFF. The CDR3 DNA sequence: TGCGCCAGCAGCCCGACGACAGCTCTTAATGAAAAACTGTTTTTT.

The chain uses TRBV19 and TRBJ1-5, with TRBD1 identical over 7 bases. Unmatched junction bases numbered 8, after V lost 7 bases and J lost 2 bases. Germline assignment: CDR1 LNHDA and CDR2 SQIVND (reference sequence). The CDR3 consists of 15 residues. The CDR3 loop reads CASTHRGRGNQPQHF. CDR3 nucleotides: TGTGCCAGTACCCACAGGGGCAGGGGCAATCAGCCCCAGCATTTT.

This clone was picked up one time. The V gene is TRBV5-1, the J gene TRBJ1-1, with TRBD1 as a possible D gene (6 bases). V was shortened by 4 bases and J by 0 bases, with 13 bases between the two germline ends. CDR1 SGHRS and CDR2 YFSETQ come from the germline V gene. The CDR3 runs 15 residues. CDR3 DNA: TGCGCCAGCAGCAGGACGGCAGGGGTGAACACTGAAGCTTTCTTT. Protein product: CASSRTAGVNTEAFF.

The rearrangement uses TRBV19 and TRBJ1-2, with unresolved D. The CDR3 has 13 residues. The germline CDR1 and CDR2 sequences are LNHDA and SQIVND (reference sequence). With 8 bases removed from V and 2 bases from J, the gap between germline ends came to 12 bases. DNA for the CDR3: TGTGCCAGTCGCGCGGGCATCAACTATGGCTACACCTTC. This sequence encodes CASRAGINYGYTF.

V is TRBV19 and J is TRBJ1-1; 9 bases agree with TRBD1. The CDR3 totals 11 residues. Germline V gene lookup returns CDR1 LNHDA and CDR2 SQIVND (reference sequence). CDR3 residues: CGCGQGSEAFF. Written as DNA, the CDR3 is TGTGGCTGTGGACAGGGGTCGGAAGCTTTCTTT.